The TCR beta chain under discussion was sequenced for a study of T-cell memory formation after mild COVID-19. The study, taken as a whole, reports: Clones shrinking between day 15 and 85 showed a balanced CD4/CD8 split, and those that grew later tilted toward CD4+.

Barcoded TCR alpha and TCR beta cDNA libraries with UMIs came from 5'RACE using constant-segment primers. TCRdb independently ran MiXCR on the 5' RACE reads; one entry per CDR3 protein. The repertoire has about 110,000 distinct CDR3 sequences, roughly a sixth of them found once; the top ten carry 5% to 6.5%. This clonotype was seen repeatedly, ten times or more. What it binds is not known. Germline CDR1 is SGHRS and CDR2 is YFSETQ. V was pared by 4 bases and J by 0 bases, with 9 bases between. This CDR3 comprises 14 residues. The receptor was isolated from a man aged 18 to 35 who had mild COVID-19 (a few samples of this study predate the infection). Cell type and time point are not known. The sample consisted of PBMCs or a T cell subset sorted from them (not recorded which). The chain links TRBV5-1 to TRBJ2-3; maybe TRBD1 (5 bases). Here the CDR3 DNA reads TGCGCCAGCAGCCCACAGGATAGCACAGATACGCAGTATTTT. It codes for CASSPQDSTDTQYF.